A single sample is the source of the 13 T cell receptor beta chains below, sequenced in a study of radiotherapy plus CTLA-4 blockade in lung cancer. Libraries were prepared by immunoSEQ multiplex PCR; TCRdb keeps only in-frame clonotypes and omits some of them. Here the sample spans about 97,000 clones, around 79% being singletons. The sequencing used peripheral blood, collected from a patient treated with radiotherapy plus ipilimumab. The receptors come from a human donor with non-small cell lung cancer who had a partial response to radiotherapy plus ipilimumab. Some clones in this sample may be carry-over from other donors' samples.

The chain joins TRBV10-1 to TRBJ2-4; D is perhaps TRBD1 (6 bases). Germline CDR1 and CDR2: WNHNN and SYGVQD (reference sequence). Trimming shortened V by 0 bases and J by 3 bases, and 15 bases separated the two germline ends. This CDR3 has 17 residues. CDR3 sequence reads: CASSESAGGEGKNIQYF. CDR3 nucleotides: TGCGCCAGCAGTGAGTCGGCTGGGGGCGAGGGCAAAAACATTCAGTACTTC.

This chain joins TRBV9 and TRBJ1-3; D gene ambiguous. This CDR3 comprises 15 residues. The germline V gene encodes CDR1 SGDLS and CDR2 YYNGEE. V was cut by 3 bases and J by 0 bases, with 10 bases left in between. The CDR3 DNA follows: TGTGCCAGCAGCGATGCCCTATTCTCTGGAAACACCATATATTTT. Protein: CASSDALFSGNTIYF.

This clone turned up a few times. The V gene is TRBV28, the J gene TRBJ2-7; D possibly corresponds to TRBD1 (7 bases). Germline assignment: CDR1 MDHEN and CDR2 SYDVKM. The CDR3 spans 15 residues. With 4 bases removed from V and 3 bases from J, the gap between germline ends came to 16 bases. This CDR3 is CASSSRGEVHYEQYF. CDR3 coding DNA: TGTGCCAGCAGTTCCAGGGGGGAGGTCCACTACGAGCAGTACTTC.

This clone has only a few counts. J is TRBJ2-2 and V is TRBV29-1; weak D call: TRBD1 (6 bases). V was clipped by 4 bases and J by 2 bases, with 14 bases between them. This CDR3 is built from 15 residues. CDR1 SQVTM and CDR2 ANQGSEA come from the germline V gene. The CDR3 spells CSVVGNRANTGELFF. The CDR3, as DNA: TGCAGCGTTGTGGGAAACAGGGCCAACACCGGGGAGCTGTTTTTT.

V usage is TRBV4-1 and J usage is TRBJ2-7; 9 nucleotides line up with TRBD2. The length of the CDR3 is 15 residues. The germline V gene has CDR1 MGHRA and CDR2 YSYEKL. The ends lost 4 bases at V and 2 bases at J; junction bases unmatched: 6. The DNA of the CDR3 is TGCGCCAGCAGCCGGGAGACTAGCGGTCCCTACGAGCAGTACTTC. Protein product: CASSRETSGPYEQYF.

This chain links TRBV6-6 with TRBJ2-6; D uncertain. Germline V gives CDR1 MNHNY, CDR2 SVGAGI (reference sequence). The CDR3 is 16 amino acids. The V and J ends lost 0 bases and 3 bases respectively, with 9 bases between them. CDR3 DNA: TGTGCCAGCAGTTACTCTGGAGAAGGTGGGGCCAACGTCCTGACTTTC. Protein sequence: CASSYSGEGGANVLTF.

A few counts support this clone. The V call is TRBV19, the J call TRBJ2-3; 7 bases align to TRBD1. CDR1 and CDR2 (germline): LNHDA, SQIVND (reference sequence). This CDR3 spans 12 amino acids. The ends lost 6 bases at V and 6 bases at J; junction bases unmatched: 3. The CDR3 DNA sequence: TGTGCCAGTAGACCGACAGGGGATACGCAGTATTTT. Translation: CASRPTGDTQYF.

The CDR3 DNA follows: TGTGCCAGCAGTTGGGACAGCGACAATGAGCAGTTCTTC. Encoded protein: CASSWDSDNEQFF. The chain links TRBV28 to TRBJ2-1; 7 bases agree with TRBD1. Germline V CDR1 and CDR2: MDHEN, SYDVKM. CDR3 size: 13 residues. The V gene end was trimmed by 4 bases and the J gene end by 5 bases; junction bases not matched to a gene: 2.

The chain combines TRBV19 with TRBJ2-1; TRBD2 matches 12 bases. Trimming took 10 bases from V and 7 from J; bases not matched to a gene: 8. CDR1 is LNHDA, CDR2 SQIVND, per germline (reference sequence). CDR3 size: 14 residues. The CDR3 DNA reads as TGTGCCACCACAGGACTAGCGGGACTTAATGAGCAGTTCTTC. Its protein product is CATTGLAGLNEQFF.

The chain has TRBV7-2 and TRBJ1-1; possible D gene TRBD1, 5 bases. V gave up 3 bases and J gave up 5 bases, with 10 bases separating them. The CDR3 is made up of 13 amino acids. Germline-derived CDR1 and CDR2 are SGHTA and FQGNSA. The CDR3 coding sequence is TGTGCCAGCAGCTTGACAGAAGAGACTGAAGCTTTCTTT. This sequence encodes CASSLTEETEAFF.

The J gene is TRBJ2-7, the V gene TRBV7-9, with D hard to call. Between the trimmed V and J ends, which lost 5 bases and 0 bases, there was a span of 17 bases. This CDR3 spans 16 amino acids. Germline-derived CDR1 and CDR2 are SEHNR and FQNEAQ (reference sequence). The CDR3 here is CASSPLGLFVSYEQYF. The CDR3, as DNA: TGTGCCAGCAGCCCCCTAGGCCTTTTCGTCTCCTACGAGCAGTACTTC.

The chain employs TRBV21-1 and TRBJ1-4; TRBD1 is taken as the D call from the table, unchecked against the DNA. TRBV21-1 is a pseudogene segment. The CDR3 extends over 17 amino acids. The CDR3 protein is CASSLLGQPKGNEKLFF. In DNA, the CDR3 is TGTGCCAGCAGCCTCCTGGGGCAGCCCAAGGGTAATGAAAAACTGTTTTTT.

This clone was counted a single time. The chain joins TRBV29-1 to TRBJ2-7; 8 positions match TRBD2. The length of the CDR3 is 14 residues. V lost 6 bases to trimming and J lost 1 base; unmatched junction nucleotides: 8. In germline, CDR1 is SQVTM, CDR2 ANQGSEA. CDR3 loop: CSVQQTGGSYEQYF. CDR3 bases: TGCAGCGTCCAACAAACGGGAGGGTCCTACGAGCAGTACTTC.